The rows below give T cell receptor beta chains drawn from one sample of a study of T cell responses to AZD1222 COVID-19 vaccine. This table comes from immunoSEQ multiplex PCR, and its TCRdb copy is limited to in-frame clones, with some not included. The sample records about 56,000 clones, 80% being singletons. The material sequenced was peripheral blood, taken 28 days after the second AZD1222 dose. The origin of the receptors is an adult who received the AZD1222 COVID-19 vaccine. Both conserved end residues are trimmed from each CDR3. The order of the fields is V gene, CDR3 protein.

>TRBV5-6
ASSPGAGGGREQY
>TRBV28
ASSSTGTGGSGNTIY
>TRBV6-5
ASRQGETEAF
>TRBV10-2
ASSAGPNYGYT
>TRBV5-5
ASSFTDTQY
>TRBV18
ASSPPGSGNEQF
>TRBV5-1
ASSAKVGGNYGYT
>TRBV7-9
ASSRRQGFSPLH
>TRBV5-4
ASSLVREGDGYT
>TRBV5-5
ASSSHGTEGTEAF
>TRBV29-1
SVEERVLNTEAF
>TRBV19
ASSNGQGVTEKLF
>TRBV2
ASSEGSTTRETQY
>TRBV7-2
ASSPSGRAPNNEQF
>TRBV28
ASSFLRDLSTDTQY
>TRBV28
ASSMTSGSYEQY
>TRBV5-5
ASSPALSNQPQH
>TRBV18
ASSPPVRASTEAF
>TRBV5-1
ASSEGTGGIST
>TRBV7-9
ASSYQAGTVADTQY
>TRBV27
ASSYRDRGFGYT
>TRBV7-2
ASSLELRQGTEAF
>TRBV7-2
ASSLEGYGNEQF
>TRBV7-2
ASSSGGWNASPLH
>TRBV6-1
ASSEQTPSNQPQH
>TRBV10-2
ASSEWGQNYGYT
>TRBV15
ATSRVGDRSNYGYT
>TRBV28
ASSLADRAVNTEAF
>TRBV5-6
ASSADRGYEQY
>TRBV2
ASKGGGYEQY
>TRBV5-1
ASSFQQGGTEAF
>TRBV2
ASSKKLAGGNTGELF
>TRBV5-1
ASSYPTAVNEQF
>TRBV6-5
ASSEGSGAKNIQY
>TRBV29-1
SVRPNRASYNEQF
>TRBV11-2
ASSPGQDYGYT
>TRBV19
ASSSIQQGKLNSPLH
>TRBV3-1/TRBV3-2
ASSQRTGERNNEQF
>TRBV19
ASSIEGVGGGNQPQH
>TRBV7-9
ASSSETGELF
>TRBV12-2
ASRPKLGQGNLEQY
>TRBV19
ASSITTGKAEAF
>TRBV6-2/TRBV6-3
ASSYPWTWSGGNEQF
>TRBV11-2
ASSMGLAGVRQY
>TRBV7-3
ASSLGLTDTQY
>TRBV5-5
ASSLRQNYGYT
>TRBV3-1/TRBV3-2
ASSQSTSGQETQY
>TRBV10-1
ASGGQGSEKLF
>TRBV18
ASSPAGPNSGNTIY
>TRBV21-1
ASKTGNGEAF
>TRBV7-2
ASSLGGVGDTDTQY
>TRBV7-2
ASRRGGSTDTQY
>TRBV20-1
SASAASYEQY
>TRBV6-5
ASSSWAGNTIY
>TRBV24-1
ATSDFSPGTQY